Each of the 6 T cell receptor beta chains below was sequenced from the same sample in a study of OX40 agonist ivuxolimab in advanced cancers. Only in-frame clones appear in the TCRdb table, and some are missing; sequencing was by immunoSEQ multiplex PCR. The sample yields about 58,000 clones, about 90% seen once. The sequencing used CD4+ or CD8+ T cells sorted from blood, collected in a trial of the OX40 agonist ivuxolimab. The receptors derive from an adult with an advanced solid tumor such as melanoma, head and neck, liver or kidney cancer.

The chain links TRBV6-5 to TRBJ1-3; D is unclear. V was trimmed by 8 bases and J by 4 bases, leaving 6 bases between them. The length of the CDR3 is 11 residues. CDR1 is MNHEY, CDR2 SVGAGI, per germline. The CDR3 reads CASSDGNTIYF. The CDR3 region has the DNA TGTGCCAGCTCTGACGGAAACACCATATATTTT.

V gene TRBV28 combines with J gene TRBJ2-7; a possible D gene is TRBD2 (7 bases). The CDR3 runs 15 residues. Germline assignment: CDR1 MDHEN and CDR2 SYDVKM. Trimming removed 2 bases at V and 6 bases at J, with 17 bases between. CDR3: CASSLLKGGKREQYF. CDR3 in DNA: TGTGCCAGCAGTTTACTTAAGGGGGGGAAGCGCGAGCAGTACTTC.

This rearrangement joins TRBV30 to TRBJ2-7; D may be TRBD1 (6 bases). Germline assignment: CDR1 GTSNPN and CDR2 SVGIG (reference sequence). This CDR3 contains 12 residues. V dropped 1 base and J dropped 3 bases, with 7 bases sitting between them. This CDR3 reads CAWSGGGYEQYF. The CDR3, as DNA: TGTGCCTGGAGTGGAGGGGGCTACGAGCAGTACTTC.

The rearrangement joins TRBV5-4 to TRBJ2-7; possibly TRBD1 or TRBD2 for D (5 bases each). The V gene's germline CDR1 is SGHNT and CDR2 YYREEE (reference sequence). This CDR3 region has 12 residues. V lost 4 bases and J lost 6, with 11 bases in between. The CDR3 coding sequence is TGTGCCAGCAGCCCAGGGACCACCGAGCAGTACTTC. Protein: CASSPGTTEQYF.

V and J are TRBV25-1 and TRBJ1-1; unclear D gene. The germline CDR1 and CDR2 sequences are MGHDK and SYGVNS. V lost 1 base to trimming and J lost 0 bases, with 12 bases between them. The CDR3 is 16 amino acids. The CDR3 is CASSESLVPLNTEAFF. For the CDR3, the DNA is TGTGCCAGCAGTGAATCTCTTGTACCCCTGAACACTGAAGCTTTCTTT.

The chain uses TRBV4-2 and TRBJ2-5, with 7 bases aligning to TRBD1. The CDR3 extends over 16 amino acids. With V trimmed by 1 base and J by 3 bases, 8 bases remained unmatched. Germline V lookup: CDR1 LGHNA, CDR2 YNFKEQ. The CDR3 spells CASSQAVTGREETQYF. CDR3 sequence (DNA): TGTGCCAGCAGCCAAGCGGTGACAGGGAGAGAAGAGACCCAGTACTTC.